This TCR beta chain was retrieved from a study of cytomegalovirus exposure and HLA in healthy donors. The overall study: Sequencing of 150 million to 200 million T cells in an earlier analysis found approximately 120 million unique TCR beta sequences.

Study results and caveats: TCR beta V- and J-gene trimming was later associated with a missense DCLRE1C variant. Versus the approximately 670-donor mean, an Asian-associated ancestry cluster reportedly showed fewer N-insertions in a later analysis.

As concerns this clone: The antigen is not known.

The CDR3 has 14 residues. CDR1 SGHRS and CDR2 YFSETQ come from the germline V gene. Trimming pared 9 bases from V and 4 bases from J, leaving 16 bases between. PCR employed 60 Vbeta and 13 Jbeta primers. The table came from immunoSEQ multiplex PCR; TCRdb's copy has only in-frame clones and leaves some out. The top ten hold 4.5% to 6.5% of the sample, which has fewer than 150,000 clones, more than 75% seen once. V is TRBV5-1 and J is TRBJ2-2; D may be TRBD1 (5 bases). The source is a male donor in good health and CMV-seronegative. Sequencing was carried out using PBMCs. Here the CDR3 DNA reads TGCGCCACCGCCGGTGGGGCCGGCACCGGGGAGCTGTTTTTT. This translates into CATAGGAGTGELFF.